A single sample gave rise to the 21 T cell receptor beta chains below, sequenced in a study of shared clonotypes between healthy human individuals. The table came from immunoSEQ multiplex PCR; TCRdb's copy has only in-frame clones and leaves some out. The sample shows approximately 1,000,000 clones, roughly 74% of them seen only once. The source material was memory CD4+ T cells from PBMCs. Stated subset: CD45RA-negative fraction. Every receptor here comes from a man aged 18 to 30 in good health. Some clones in this sample may be carry-over from other donors' samples.

Written as DNA, the CDR3 is TGTGCCAGCAGCGAGGGACTAGCCGCCTCAGAGACCCAGTACTTC. It is translated as CASSEGLAASETQYF. The J gene is TRBJ2-5, the V gene TRBV7-9; 9 positions match TRBD2. Losses at the gene ends were 5 bases for V and 4 bases for J; bases not matched to a gene: 8. Germline V gives CDR1 SEHNR, CDR2 FQNEAQ (reference sequence). This CDR3 is built from 15 residues.

The chain is built from TRBV28 and TRBJ1-5; 8 nucleotides agree with TRBD1. Losses at the gene ends were 6 bases for V and 2 bases for J; bases not matched to a gene: 6. The CDR3 sequence is 15 residues long. CDR1 MDHEN and CDR2 SYDVKM come from the germline V gene. DNA for the CDR3: TGTGCCAGCAGGCCTCCGGGACAGGGCAATCAGCCCCAGCATTTT. Translating it yields CASRPPGQGNQPQHF.

The rearrangement links TRBV7-9 to TRBJ1-1; D possibly corresponds to TRBD1 (5 bases). CDR1 is SEHNR and CDR2 is FQNEAQ in the germline V gene (reference sequence). The V end was cut by 1 base, the J end by 4 bases, with 13 bases between. The length of the CDR3 is 15 residues. CDR3 amino acids: CASSLGSGGFTEAFF. Written as DNA, the CDR3 is TGTGCCAGCAGCTTAGGTTCCGGGGGATTCACTGAAGCTTTCTTT. The full variable domain, in which reference TRBV7-9 and TRBJ1-1 provide the parts outside the CDR3, is DTGVSQNPRHKITKRGQNVTFRCDPISEHNRLYWYRQTLGQGPEFLTYFQNEAQLEKSRLLSDRFSAERPKGSFSTLEIQRTEQGDSAMYLCASSLGSGGFTEAFFGQGTRLTVV.

The rearrangement joins TRBV7-9 to TRBJ1-4; D unresolved. Germline loops: CDR1 SEHNR, CDR2 FQNEAQ (reference sequence). The ends were cut back, 1 base at V and 0 bases at J, with 6 bases in the middle. The CDR3 is made up of 15 amino acids. CDR3 sequence: CASSLETATNEKLFF. The CDR3 DNA reads as TGTGCCAGCAGCTTAGAGACTGCAACTAATGAAAAACTGTTTTTT.

The CDR3 DNA is TGTGCCAGCAGCCAGTACGAGGGAAACACCATATATTTT. It encodes CASSQYEGNTIYF. The chain combines TRBV11-2 with TRBJ1-3; D unresolved. The CDR3 extends over 13 amino acids. The germline V gene has CDR1 SGHAT and CDR2 FQNNGV. V lost 5 bases and J 4 bases, leaving 9 bases between the germline ends.

J is TRBJ2-7 and V is TRBV6-5, with D possibly matching TRBD2 (5 bases). Deletions cut 8 bases from V and 6 bases from J, with 11 bases between. Germline V gene sequence: CDR1 MNHEY, CDR2 SVGAGI. This CDR3 has 11 amino acids. The CDR3 DNA follows: TGTGCCAGCTTTGTTCGGGGCGAGCAGTACTTC. As protein: CASFVRGEQYF.

The chain couples TRBV11-2 to TRBJ2-7; 8 positions agree with TRBD2. Germline V gives CDR1 SGHAT, CDR2 FQNNGV. V dropped 4 bases and J dropped 6; count of bases not matched to a gene: 5. CDR3 length equals 13 residues. This chain's CDR3 is CASSSRGGVEQYF. The CDR3 DNA follows: TGTGCCAGCAGCTCTCGGGGGGGTGTCGAGCAGTACTTC.

The J gene is TRBJ2-5, the V gene TRBV7-2; D is undetermined. Trimming took 2 bases from V and 3 from J, leaving 10 bases between them. Germline CDR1 and CDR2: SGHTA and FQGNSA. The CDR3 is 14 residues long. The CDR3 nucleotides are TGTGCCAGCAGCTTATCGGCTATGGAAGAGACCCAGTACTTC. Its protein product is CASSLSAMEETQYF.

This clone occurred a few times. The chain is built from TRBV28 and TRBJ2-7; D might be TRBD1 or TRBD2, each matching 5 bases. In germline, CDR1 is MDHEN, CDR2 SYDVKM. This CDR3 contains 12 residues. V was shortened by 4 bases and J by 9 bases, with 13 bases between the two germline ends. Written as DNA, the CDR3 is TGTGCCAGCAGTTGGGGGACGGGCGGGCAGTACTTC. Encoded protein: CASSWGTGGQYF.

The chain joins TRBV4-1 to TRBJ2-3; tentatively, D is TRBD1 or TRBD2 (5 bases each). V lost 4 bases, J lost 2 bases, and 16 bases lay in between. Looked up from germline, CDR1 is MGHRA and CDR2 is YSYEKL. The CDR3 runs 16 residues. CDR3 residues: CASSLTGAGTTDTQYF. CDR3 DNA sequence: TGCGCCAGCAGCCTAACAGGAGCCGGGACCACAGATACGCAGTATTTT.

The rearrangement links TRBV2 to TRBJ1-5; D gene ambiguous. V dropped 6 bases and J dropped 4 bases, with 10 bases sitting between them. This CDR3 has 13 amino acids. Germline V lookup: CDR1 SNHLY, CDR2 FYNNEI. This chain's CDR3 is CASRDSRNQPQHF. DNA for the CDR3: TGTGCCAGCAGGGACTCAAGAAATCAGCCCCAGCATTTT.

The chain recombines TRBV25-1 with TRBJ2-7, with D possibly being TRBD1 (6 bases). V was trimmed by 5 bases and J by 3 bases, leaving 14 bases between them. The CDR3 has 14 amino acids. Looked up from germline, CDR1 is MGHDK and CDR2 is SYGVNS. Here the CDR3 reads CASSTLTGSYEQYF. CDR3 sequence (DNA): TGTGCCAGCAGTACTTTAACAGGGAGCTACGAGCAGTACTTC.

V and J are TRBV27 and TRBJ1-2; D is possibly TRBD1 (5 bases). The CDR3 contains 14 residues. V was cut by 5 bases and J by 2 bases, with 12 bases left in between. Germline-derived CDR1 and CDR2 are MNHEY and SMNVEV (reference sequence). The CDR3 region has the DNA TGTGCCAGCAGTCCGGGGGGGGGAAACTATGGCTACACCTTC. Protein sequence: CASSPGGGNYGYTF.

The chain carries TRBV20-1 and TRBJ2-3; D remains unclear. V was pared by 6 bases and J by 6 bases, with 10 bases between. The germline V gene encodes CDR1 DFQATT and CDR2 SNEGSKA (reference sequence). This CDR3 has 11 amino acids. Here the CDR3 DNA reads TGCAGTGCCCCTGGGGTGGATACGCAGTATTTT. Translation gives CSAPGVDTQYF.

The V call is TRBV18, the J call TRBJ1-1, with D unresolved. The CDR3 has 13 residues. With 0 bases removed from V and 1 base from J, the gap between germline ends came to 3 bases. CDR1 is KGHSH and CDR2 is LQKENI in the germline V gene. This CDR3 is CASSPPRNTEAFF. The CDR3 DNA reads as TGTGCCAGCTCACCACCAAGGAACACTGAAGCTTTCTTT.

There are a few counts of this clone. The gene calls are TRBV7-2 and TRBJ2-2; D is unresolved. The V gene lost 1 base and the J gene lost 1 base, with 1 base spanning the gap. The length of the CDR3 is 13 residues. CDR1 is SGHTA and CDR2 is FQGNSA in the germline V gene. The CDR3 DNA reads as TGTGCCAGCAGCTTAGAGAACACCGGGGAGCTGTTTTTT. Its protein is CASSLENTGELFF.

About this clone: A single base separates this from a much larger clone, so it may be a read error. Other DNA sequences in the sample encode the same CDR3. The chain employs TRBV7-2 and TRBJ1-2, with D hard to call. The CDR3 extends over 13 amino acids. Germline V lookup: CDR1 SGHTA, CDR2 FQGNSA. CDR3 DNA sequence: TGTGCCAGCAGCTTAGCCAGGAACTATGGCTACACCTTT. Its protein product is CASSLARNYGYTF.

This rearrangement joins TRBV2 to TRBJ2-3; D may be TRBD1 (5 bases). The V end lost 4 bases, the J end lost 4 bases, and 9 bases lay between the germline ends. The CDR3 runs 13 residues. Germline V gene data show CDR1 as SNHLY and CDR2 as FYNNEI. CDR3 residues: CASSVVGPDTQYF. CDR3 DNA: TGTGCCAGCAGTGTGGTGGGGCCAGATACGCAGTATTTT.

This clone was recorded many times. This chain connects TRBV28 to TRBJ1-1; D is uncertain. The CDR3 is 16 amino acids. V was pared by 6 bases and J by 3 bases, with 20 bases between. CDR1 and CDR2 (germline): MDHEN, SYDVKM. Written as DNA, the CDR3 is TGTGCCAGCAGCCGTGGTGGGATAGGGTGGGACACTGAAGCTTTCTTT. This codes for CASSRGGIGWDTEAFF.

This clone has only a few counts. The rearrangement uses TRBV2 and TRBJ2-7; the D is unclear. CDR3 length: 11 residues. The V gene lost 5 bases and the J gene lost 2 bases, with 4 bases spanning the gap. Germline loops: CDR1 SNHLY, CDR2 FYNNEI. CDR3: CASSFPYEQYF. The CDR3 DNA reads TGTGCCAGCAGTTTCCCCTACGAGCAGTACTTC.

J is TRBJ1-2 and V is TRBV20-1; TRBD1 is a possible D gene (6 bases). CDR3 length: 9 residues. CDR1 and CDR2 (germline): DFQATT, SNEGSKA (reference sequence). Trimming pared 3 bases from V and 14 bases from J, leaving 10 bases between. For the CDR3, the DNA is TGCAGTGCTAGGGGGGGGACAACCTTC. Translating gives CSARGGTTF.